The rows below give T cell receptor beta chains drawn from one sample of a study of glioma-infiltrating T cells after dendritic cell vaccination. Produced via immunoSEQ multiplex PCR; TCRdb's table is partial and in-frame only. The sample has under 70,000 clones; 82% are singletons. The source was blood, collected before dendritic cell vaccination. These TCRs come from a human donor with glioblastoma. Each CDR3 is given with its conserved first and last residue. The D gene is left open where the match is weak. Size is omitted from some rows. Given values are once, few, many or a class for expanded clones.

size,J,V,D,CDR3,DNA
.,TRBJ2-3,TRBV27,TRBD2,CASSPSGTSGTDTQYF,TGTGCCAGCAGTCCATCCGGGACTAGCGGCACAGATACGCAGTATTTT
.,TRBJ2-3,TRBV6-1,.,CASTVSWSTDTQYF,TGTGCCAGCACGGTAAGCTGGAGCACAGATACGCAGTATTTT
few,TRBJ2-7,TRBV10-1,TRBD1,CASSEQGAREQYF,TGCGCCAGCAGTGAACAGGGGGCTAGGGAGCAGTACTTC
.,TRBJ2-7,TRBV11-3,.,CASSPHQKGEPHYEQYF,TGTGCCAGCAGCCCACACCAAAAGGGAGAGCCCCACTACGAGCAGTACTTC
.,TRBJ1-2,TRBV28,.,CASSLPTEPYGYTF,TGTGCCAGCAGTTTACCCACTGAACCCTATGGCTACACCTTC
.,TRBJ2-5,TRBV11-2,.,CASSRRMRGWETQYF,TGTGCCAGCAGCCGACGCATGAGGGGGTGGGAGACCCAGTACTTC
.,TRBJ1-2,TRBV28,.,CASSLGRQFGYTF,TGTGCCAGCAGTTTGGGCCGACAGTTTGGCTACACCTTC
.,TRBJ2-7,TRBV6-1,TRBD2,CASSGSLAGGSYEQYF,TGTGCCAGCAGTGGCTCACTAGCGGGGGGCTCCTACGAGCAGTACTTC
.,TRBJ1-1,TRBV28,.,CASSLGGGNTEAFF,TGTGCCAGCAGTTTAGGGGGGGGGAACACTGAAGCTTTCTTT
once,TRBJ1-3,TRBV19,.,CATRPGGRGNTIYF,TGTGCCACCAGACCGGGGGGACGAGGAAACACCATATATTTT
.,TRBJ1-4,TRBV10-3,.,CAISAIDPRGGEKLFF,TGTGCCATCAGTGCCATCGACCCCCGCGGAGGTGAAAAACTGTTTTTT
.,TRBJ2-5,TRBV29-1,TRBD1,CSGLQGQETQYF,TGCAGCGGGTTACAGGGGCAAGAGACCCAGTACTTC
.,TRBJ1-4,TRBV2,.,CASRLSRGATNEKLFF,TGTGCCAGCAGATTAAGCAGGGGCGCCACAAATGAAAAACTGTTTTTT
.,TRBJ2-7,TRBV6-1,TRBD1,CASSPGQGLLVGYF,TGTGCCAGCAGCCCGGGACAGGGACTTCTTGTGGGGTACTTC
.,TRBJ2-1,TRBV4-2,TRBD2,CASSQAGAGADEQFF,TGTGCCAGCAGCCAAGCCGGAGCGGGGGCCGATGAGCAGTTCTTC
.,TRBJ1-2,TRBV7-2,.,CASSLATDLHGYTF,TGTGCCAGCAGCTTAGCCACAGATCTCCATGGCTACACCTTC
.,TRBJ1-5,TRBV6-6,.,CASRVDSANQPQHF,TGTGCCAGCAGGGTTGACAGCGCCAATCAGCCCCAGCATTTT
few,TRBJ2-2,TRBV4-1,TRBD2,CASSQVPGGNGELFF,TGCGCCAGCAGCCAAGTTCCGGGGGGAAACGGGGAGCTGTTTTTT
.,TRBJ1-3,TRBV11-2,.,CASSFRALSGNTIYF,TGTGCCAGCAGCTTCAGGGCCCTCTCTGGAAACACCATATATTTT
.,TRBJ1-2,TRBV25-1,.,CASSIPTGYGYTF,TGTGCCAGCAGTATTCCGACAGGCTATGGCTACACCTTC